A single sample is the source of the 28 T cell receptor beta chains below, sequenced in a study of blood T cell repertoires in COVID-19. Data came from immunoSEQ multiplex PCR; TCRdb stores just in-frame clones and leaves some out. There are 130,000 or so clones in the sample; around 87% occur only once, and under 2.5% lies in the top ten. The sequenced sample consisted of peripheral blood. All receptors derive from a man between 45 and 60 years old with active COVID-19.

The CDR3 loop reads CASSYKRGGRTGELFF. The CDR3 nucleotides read TGTGCCAGCAGTTACAAACGGGGGGGCCGAACCGGGGAGCTGTTTTTT. This chain connects TRBV6-2 or TRBV6-3 to TRBJ2-2, with TRBD2 identical over 8 bases. The CDR3 extends over 16 amino acids. V was pared by 2 bases and J by 5 bases, with 7 bases of the junction left unmatched. CDR1 is MNHEY, CDR2 SVGEGT, per germline.

The genes are TRBV12-3 or TRBV12-4 and TRBJ2-2; D is uncertain. V was trimmed by 1 base and J by 5 bases, leaving 5 bases between them. The CDR3 extends over 13 amino acids. Written as DNA, the CDR3 is TGTGCCAGCAGTTTAGTCAGAACCGGGGAGCTGTTTTTT. It specifies CASSLVRTGELFF.

The V gene is TRBV7-9, the J gene TRBJ1-1; a weak D match, TRBD1 (6 bases). Germline-derived CDR1 and CDR2 are SEHNR and FQNEAQ (reference sequence). The CDR3 extends over 14 amino acids. V was trimmed by 8 bases and J by 1 base, leaving 14 bases between them. The CDR3 coding sequence is TGTGCCAGCTCATCGGGACATTGGAACACTGAAGCTTTCTTT. Encoded protein: CASSSGHWNTEAFF.

The CDR3: CASSPWGGSGNIQYF. DNA for the CDR3: TGTGCCAGCAGCCCCTGGGGAGGGAGCGGGAACATTCAGTACTTC. The gene calls are TRBV6-5 and TRBJ2-4, with 7 positions matching TRBD2. Germline V gene data show CDR1 as MNHEY and CDR2 as SVGAGI. V lost 6 bases, J lost 7 bases, and 12 bases stayed unmatched. The CDR3 is 15 amino acids.

The V gene is TRBV20-1, the J gene TRBJ1-2, with TRBD1 as a possible D gene (6 bases). V dropped 7 bases and J dropped 5 bases, with 11 bases sitting between them. The CDR3 covers 11 residues. CDR1 is DFQATT and CDR2 is SNEGSKA in the germline V gene (reference sequence). The CDR3 sequence: CSVTGSYGYTF. The CDR3 region has the DNA TGCAGTGTTACAGGGTCGTATGGCTACACCTTC.

In its sample, this clone was seen a few times. The rearrangement joins TRBV18 to TRBJ2-7; 10 nucleotides agree with TRBD1. This CDR3 is built from 14 residues. V lost 3 bases to trimming and J lost 7 bases; unmatched junction nucleotides: 6. Germline CDR1 KGHSH, CDR2 LQKENI. The CDR3 DNA sequence: TGTGCCAGCTCACCCGACAGGGGGCGAGGAGAGCAGTACTTC. Translating gives CASSPDRGRGEQYF.

The chain has TRBV6-1 and TRBJ1-3, with D possibly being TRBD1 (5 bases). The CDR3 runs to 17 residues. From germline, CDR1 is MNHNS and CDR2 SASEGT. Deletions cut 2 bases from V and 2 bases from J, with 16 bases between. The CDR3 loop reads CASSERAGIITGNTIYF. The CDR3, as DNA: TGTGCCAGCAGTGAACGGGCAGGGATCATTACTGGAAACACCATATATTTT.

The chain employs TRBV7-8 and TRBJ2-7; D is ambiguous. Between the trimmed V and J ends, which lost 4 bases and 3 bases, there was a span of 4 bases. CDR1 SGHVS and CDR2 FQNEAQ come from the germline V gene. The CDR3 has 11 residues. The CDR3, as DNA: TGTGCCAGCAGCTCCGTCTACGAGCAGTACTTC. Translated: CASSSVYEQYF.

The chain recombines TRBV7-2 with TRBJ1-3, with 10 bases identical to TRBD1. V lost 4 bases to trimming and J lost 3 bases; unmatched junction nucleotides: 3. CDR3 length: 15 residues. Germline CDR1 and CDR2: SGHTA and FQGNSA. CDR3: CASSSTGGNGNTIYF. CDR3 sequence (DNA): TGTGCCAGCAGCTCGACAGGGGGCAATGGAAACACCATATATTTT.

The chain links TRBV7-9 to TRBJ1-4, with a possible D match to TRBD1 (5 bases). V lost 10 bases and J lost 8, with 17 bases in between. This CDR3 has 13 amino acids. Germline CDR1 is SEHNR and CDR2 is FQNEAQ (reference sequence). As DNA, the CDR3 is TGTGCCACCAAGGGCAGGGAAGAAGAAAAACTGTTTTTT. Translating it yields CATKGREEEKLFF.

This chain joins TRBV10-2 and TRBJ2-6, with 8 bases lining up with TRBD2. The CDR3 consists of 16 residues. Germline assignment: CDR1 WSHSY and CDR2 SAAADI. With 5 bases clipped from V and 4 bases from J, the junction kept 7 bases outside the gene matches. As DNA, the CDR3 is TGCGCCAGCAGTCTAGCGGGCGTGGGAGGGGCCAACGTCCTGACTTTC. It is translated as CASSLAGVGGANVLTF.

The chain employs TRBV7-2 and TRBJ2-1; 9 bases map to TRBD2. V trimming: 1 base; J trimming: 2 bases; junction bases outside the gene matches: 6. This CDR3 has 17 residues. The V gene's germline CDR1 is SGHTA and CDR2 FQGNSA. The CDR3 DNA sequence: TGTGCCAGCAGCTTAGTACCTAGCGGGACCGCCTACAATGAGCAGTTCTTC. This encodes CASSLVPSGTAYNEQFF.

The V call is TRBV27, the J call TRBJ1-1, with D tentatively TRBD1 (6 bases). Trimming took off 4 bases at V and 2 bases at J, with 11 bases between the two ends. The CDR3 contains 14 residues. Germline V CDR1 and CDR2: MNHEY, SMNVEV (reference sequence). The CDR3 loop reads CASSSPGHNTEAFF. In DNA form, the CDR3 reads TGTGCCAGCAGTTCACCGGGACATAACACTGAAGCTTTCTTT.

This sequence joins TRBV18 and TRBJ2-1, with 15 bases fitting TRBD2. Germline V gene data show CDR1 as KGHSH and CDR2 as LQKENI. This CDR3 has 17 amino acids. J lost 7 bases, V lost 4 bases, and 8 bases had no gene match. CDR3 loop: CASSLIWTSGGANEQFF. CDR3 bases: TGTGCCAGCTCACTGATTTGGACTAGCGGGGGGGCAAATGAGCAGTTCTTC. The full variable domain, in which reference TRBV18 and TRBJ2-1 provide the parts outside the CDR3, is NAGVMQNPRHLVRRRGQEARLRCSPMKGHSHVYWYRQLPEEGLKFMVYLQKENIIDESGMPKERFSAEFPKEGPSILRIQQVVRGDSAAYFCASSLIWTSGGANEQFFGPGTRLTVL.

The J gene is TRBJ2-1, the V gene TRBV5-6; the D gene is possibly TRBD1 (5 bases). Between the trimmed V and J ends, which lost 1 base and 1 base, there was a span of 6 bases. The CDR3 totals 14 residues. CDR1 is SGHDT, CDR2 YYEEEE, per germline. CDR3 bases: TGTGCCAGCAGCTTGAGGGGTTCCTACAATGAGCAGTTCTTC. Translated, it gives CASSLRGSYNEQFF.

The CDR3 loop reads CASRPSRDRLNQPQHF. In DNA form, the CDR3 reads TGTGCCAGCAGGCCGTCCCGGGACAGGCTCAATCAGCCCCAGCATTTT. The genes are TRBV2 and TRBJ1-5; 8 bases match TRBD1. Per germline, CDR1 SNHLY and CDR2 FYNNEI. The V gene end was trimmed by 6 bases and the J gene end by 3 bases; junction bases not matched to a gene: 10. CDR3 length: 16 amino acids.

This sequence joins TRBV7-2 and TRBJ1-2, with D maybe TRBD1 (6 bases). V was clipped by 2 bases and J by 5 bases, with 12 bases between them. This CDR3 contains 14 residues. Germline assignment: CDR1 SGHTA and CDR2 FQGNSA. The CDR3 here is CASSLWTVEYGYTF. The CDR3 DNA reads TGTGCCAGCAGCTTATGGACAGTTGAGTATGGCTACACCTTC.

CDR3 nucleotides: TGTGCCAGCAGCCCCCAGGACACCGGGGAGACCCAGTACTTC. Its translation: CASSPQDTGETQYF. The chain joins TRBV5-4 to TRBJ2-5; the D gene is possibly TRBD1 (5 bases). The germline CDR1 and CDR2 sequences are SGHNT and YYREEE (reference sequence). Deletions cut 4 bases from V and 5 bases from J, with 15 bases between. The CDR3 spans 14 residues.

The chain combines TRBV6-5 with TRBJ1-3; D is perhaps TRBD1 (5 bases). Trimming pared 4 bases from V and 4 bases from J, leaving 17 bases between. The CDR3 loop spans 16 amino acids. In germline, CDR1 is MNHEY, CDR2 SVGAGI. DNA of the CDR3: TGTGCCAGCAGTTCTTGGAGACAGTTTAAGGGAAACACCATATATTTT. Translated: CASSSWRQFKGNTIYF.

The CDR3, as DNA: TGTGCCAGTAGTATCCCCGGGGGGAGGGGAGATACGCAGTATTTT. Its translation: CASSIPGGRGDTQYF. V gene TRBV19 combines with J gene TRBJ2-3; 7 nucleotides line up with TRBD2. This CDR3 region has 15 residues. From germline, CDR1 is LNHDA and CDR2 SQIVND (reference sequence). V lost 3 bases to trimming and J lost 5 bases; unmatched junction nucleotides: 8.

The chain carries TRBV7-2 and TRBJ2-1; the match to TRBD2 covers 7 bases. The CDR3 is made up of 13 amino acids. V lost 2 bases, J lost 6 bases, and 1 base stayed unmatched. The germline CDR1 and CDR2 sequences are SGHTA and FQGNSA. The CDR3 DNA reads as TGTGCCAGCAGCTTACGGGGGGTCAATGAGCAGTTCTTC. Amino acids: CASSLRGVNEQFF.

The chain recombines TRBV6-5 with TRBJ1-2; D perhaps matches TRBD1 (6 bases). Germline CDR1 reads MNHEY; CDR2 reads SVGAGI. V was clipped by 6 bases and J by 4 bases, with 12 bases between them. The CDR3 runs 13 residues. CDR3 loop: CASRQGRGYGYTF. The CDR3 bases are TGTGCCAGCAGACAGGGTAGGGGCTATGGCTACACCTTC.

The V call is TRBV9, the J call TRBJ2-1, with TRBD2 as a possible D gene (7 bases). V was pared by 0 bases and J by 1 base, with 23 bases between. The germline V gene encodes CDR1 SGDLS and CDR2 YYNGEE. There are 20 residues in the CDR3. This CDR3 reads CASSVVIRGALVISYNEQFF. As DNA, the CDR3 is TGTGCCAGCAGCGTAGTGATCCGGGGGGCCCTTGTAATTTCCTACAATGAGCAGTTCTTC.

The chain recombines TRBV12-3 or TRBV12-4 with TRBJ2-7; D may be TRBD1 (6 bases). The CDR3 has 12 residues. V lost 4 bases and J 3 bases, leaving 7 bases between the germline ends. The chain's CDR3 is CASSWTVYEQYF. The CDR3 DNA follows: TGTGCCAGCAGTTGGACAGTCTACGAGCAGTACTTC.

This clone came up a few times. The J gene is TRBJ2-5, the V gene TRBV11-1, with a tentative D call TRBD2 (6 bases). Trimming left V 5 bases short and J 5 bases short, with 12 bases between. Germline-derived CDR1 and CDR2 are SGHAT and FQDESV (reference sequence). CDR3 length: 13 residues. CDR3: CASSPWGEETQYF. The CDR3 DNA reads TGTGCCAGCAGCCCGTGGGGGGAGGAGACCCAGTACTTC.

The V and J genes are TRBV6-2 or TRBV6-3 and TRBJ2-3; 8 nucleotides line up with TRBD2. Trimming at V came to 5 bases and at J to 0 bases, leaving 1 base not matched to a gene. The CDR3 totals 14 residues. Germline CDR1 and CDR2: MNHEY and SVGEGT. DNA of the CDR3: TGTGCCAGCAGTATAGCGGGGAGCACAGATACGCAGTATTTT. It codes for CASSIAGSTDTQYF.

This clone was picked up a small number of times. The chain carries TRBV6-1 and TRBJ2-5, with D maybe TRBD1 (5 bases). Between the trimmed V and J ends, which lost 1 base and 6 bases, there was a span of 12 bases. Looked up from germline, CDR1 is MNHNS and CDR2 is SASEGT. The CDR3 has 14 amino acids. The DNA for the CDR3 is TGTGCCAGCAGTGAAGGTGGCAGGGTGCAGACCCAGTACTTC. It translates to CASSEGGRVQTQYF.

The DNA for the CDR3 is TGTGCCAGCAGCTTGGTAGGGACAGGGGACTATGGCTACACCTTC. It codes for CASSLVGTGDYGYTF. The chain employs TRBV5-6 and TRBJ1-2; 10 bases line up with TRBD1. V lost 0 bases, J lost 3 bases, and 2 bases stayed unmatched. The CDR3 totals 15 residues. The V gene's germline CDR1 is SGHDT and CDR2 YYEEEE.